The clone carrying this T cell receptor (beta chain) was seen repeatedly, ten times or more. Its antigen is unknown. The data derive from a study of response to subunit inactivated influenza vaccine. Broader study findings: The authors offered the suggestion that each seasonal influenza vaccination recruits few new T cells.

V shed 3 bases and J shed 4 bases, with 16 bases lying between them. CDR3 length: 16 residues. Germline CDR1 LGHNA, CDR2 YNFKEQ. MiXCR, applied by TCRdb to the RT-PCR reads, yields one record per CDR3 protein. The sample lists 860,000 or so distinct CDR3 sequences; 21% were seen once. The V and J genes are TRBV4-2 and TRBJ1-5; D may be TRBD1 (6 bases). This material consisted of PBMCs from blood, taken roughly 5 days after vaccination. The TCR sequence derives from a middle-aged man who received an inactivated influenza vaccine. CDR3 coding DNA: TGTGCCAGCAGCCAGGGGGCGGGGGGCGCGAATCAGCCCCAGCATTTT. Its translation: CASSQGAGGANQPQHF.